This T cell receptor (beta chain) was sequenced in a study of post-analysis software for immune sequencing data. For the study at large: Clinical courses comprised relapsing-remitting, secondary progressive and progressive-relapsing multiple sclerosis. Study-wide findings and caveats: In patients, roughly 5 TRBV segments were more frequent than in controls, with TRBV5-6, TRBV5-1 and TRBV20-1 among them.

Prepared TCR beta cDNA libraries contained unique molecular identifiers. TCRdb recomputed calls from the PCR reads with MiXCR, one row per CDR3 protein. The table includes 350,000 to 500,000 distinct CDR3 sequences, less than 40% detected once. The CDR3 covers 17 residues. Per the germline V gene, CDR1 is LNHNV and CDR2 is YYDKDF (reference sequence). Points on this clonotype: Its antigen is unidentified. This sequence may be a read error, since a much larger clone differs from it by one base.

The rearrangement joins TRBV15 to TRBJ2-4; tentative D call: TRBD1 (6 bases). Sample: blood. The source of this sequence is a girl aged 2 to 9 with multiple sclerosis. CDR3 loop: CATSRFPGDRSKNIQCF. The DNA of the CDR3 is TGTGCCACCAGCAGATTCCCAGGGGATCGGTCCAAAAACATTCAGTGCTTC. Together with reference TRBV15 and TRBJ2-4, the CDR3 gives the full variable domain: DAMVIQNPRYQVTQFGKPVTLSCSQTLNHNVMYWYQQKSSQAPKLLFHYYDKDFNNEADTPDNFQSRRPNTSFCFLDIRSPGLGDTAMYLCATSRFPGDRSKNIQCFGAGTRLSVL.